Below, 20 T cell receptor beta chains from the same sample are listed, as sequenced in a study of T cells in Graves' hyperthyroidism and ophthalmopathy (dated by TCRdb to the late 2010s). Preparation of the library involved multiplex PCR. TCRdb records Illumina HiSeq 2000 as the sequencer. The TCR beta CDR3 regions were amplified from the RNA transcripts. A first-round RT-PCR of the TCR CDR3 used the HTBI primer set with the Qiagen OneStep RT-PCR kit. TCRdb took the public reads, trimmed them with fastp at Q25, ran MiXCR for clone calling and kept in-frame beta chains. Each CDR3 protein appears once, grouped with its most common genes and DNA. The sample table records 600,000 to 900,000 distinct CDR3 sequences; roughly 15% of these occur just once. Under 10% of the sample comes from the top ten. Material for sequencing was blood. The source of these receptors is a man in his late teens or twenties with Graves' hyperthyroidism.

This clonotype was detected ten times or more. This rearrangement joins TRBV2 to TRBJ1-4; D is perhaps TRBD1 (6 bases). CDR1 and CDR2 from the germline V gene are SNHLY and FYNNEI. The CDR3 sequence is 11 residues long. V lost 6 bases and J 7 bases, leaving 6 bases between the germline ends. The CDR3 sequence is CASRDSEKLFF. The CDR3 DNA follows: TGTGCCAGCAGGGACAGTGAAAAACTGTTTTTT.

This clonotype was observed many times. V usage is TRBV2 and J usage is TRBJ2-3; D might be TRBD2 (6 bases). This CDR3 has 14 amino acids. V was pared by 3 bases and J by 0 bases, with 7 bases between. Germline V gene sequence: CDR1 SNHLY, CDR2 FYNNEI. The CDR3 sequence is CASSEGLSTDTQYF. The CDR3 region has the DNA TGTGCCAGCAGTGAGGGACTGAGCACAGATACGCAGTATTTT.

This clonotype was observed a handful of times. This rearrangement joins TRBV4-3 to TRBJ2-1; possibly TRBD2 for D (6 bases). V lost 3 bases to trimming and J lost 2 bases, with 14 bases between them. Germline-derived CDR1 and CDR2 are LGHNA and YSLEER. This CDR3 spans 16 amino acids. CDR3 in amino acids: CASSHLGGGTYNEQFF. The CDR3 DNA follows: TGCGCCAGCAGCCATTTAGGCGGAGGGACCTACAATGAGCAGTTCTTC.

This clonotype has more than one count but fewer than ten. The chain uses TRBV7-9 and TRBJ2-7; D possibly corresponds to TRBD2 (6 bases). V was cut by 2 bases and J by 7 bases, with 15 bases left in between. Germline V lookup: CDR1 SEHNR, CDR2 FQNEAQ (reference sequence). The CDR3 contains 14 residues. This CDR3 reads CASSLTAGSGEQYF. The CDR3, as DNA: TGTGCCAGCAGCTTAACGGCGGGGAGCGGAGAGCAGTACTTC.

This clonotype was observed a few times. The chain uses TRBV4-1 and TRBJ1-2; D not resolved. The germline CDR1 and CDR2 sequences are MGHRA and YSYEKL. Trimming shortened V by 4 bases and J by 3 bases, and 9 bases separated the two germline ends. There are 13 residues in the CDR3. CDR3 nucleotides: TGCGCCAGCAGCCTTCAGGAGTACTATGGCTACACCTTC. Translation: CASSLQEYYGYTF.

The table lists this clonotype with a few counts. The chain employs TRBV2 and TRBJ2-2; 7 positions agree with TRBD2. J was trimmed by 1 base and V by 5 bases; bases with no gene match: 4. Looked up from germline, CDR1 is SNHLY and CDR2 is FYNNEI. The CDR3 is made up of 15 amino acids. In nucleotides, the CDR3 is TGTGCCAGCAGTTTAGCGGGCCGGAACACCGGGGAGCTGTTTTTT. Amino acids: CASSLAGRNTGELFF.

This clonotype turned up a few times. The V gene is TRBV27, the J gene TRBJ2-1; 8 bases map to TRBD2. Germline assignment: CDR1 MNHEY and CDR2 SMNVEV (reference sequence). The CDR3 is 16 residues long. Trimming at V came to 7 bases and at J to 0 bases, leaving 8 bases not matched to a gene. CDR3 amino acids: CASNRLASDSYNEQFF. The CDR3 DNA sequence: TGTGCCAGCAATCGACTAGCGTCCGACTCCTACAATGAGCAGTTCTTC.

The chain carries TRBV4-2 and TRBJ1-5; 8 bases line up with TRBD1. Germline CDR1 is LGHNA and CDR2 is YNFKEQ. V was clipped by 1 base and J by 3 bases; unmatched bases: 2. The CDR3 length is 15 residues. For the CDR3, the DNA is TGTGCCAGCAGCCAAGGACAGGGGATCAATCAGCCCCAGCATTTT. Translated, it gives CASSQGQGINQPQHF.

This chain's CDR3 is CASSGGISYEQYF. CDR3 in DNA: TGTGCCAGCAGTGGAGGGATCTCCTACGAGCAGTACTTC. The chain joins TRBV28 to TRBJ2-7; the D gene is possibly TRBD2 (6 bases). Between the trimmed V and J ends, which lost 5 bases and 0 bases, there was a span of 8 bases. The CDR3 runs 13 residues. The germline V gene has CDR1 MDHEN and CDR2 SYDVKM.

The V call is TRBV29-1, the J call TRBJ1-2; no reliable D call. CDR3 length equals 11 residues. In germline, CDR1 is SQVTM, CDR2 ANQGSEA. Trimming stripped 7 bases from V and 7 bases from J, with 13 bases between. The DNA for the CDR3 is TGCAGCGGACGGTCGGGCTCTGGCTACACCTTC. Encoded protein: CSGRSGSGYTF.

Many counts were recorded for this clonotype. This chain links TRBV20-1 with TRBJ2-5; no definite D call. The CDR3 length is 13 residues. Trimming pared 3 bases from V and 4 bases from J, leaving 12 bases between. CDR1 and CDR2 from the germline V gene are DFQATT and SNEGSKA (reference sequence). The CDR3 nucleotides read TGCAGTGCTAGTCCCTTAGGCCGAGAGACCCAGTACTTC. Protein: CSASPLGRETQYF.

This clonotype was observed a few times. CDR3 nucleotides: TGCAGTGCTAGAGATACAGGGGGCTTAGAGACCCAGTACTTC. This translates into CSARDTGGLETQYF. The chain uses TRBV20-1 and TRBJ2-5, with 9 nucleotides matching TRBD1. This CDR3 contains 14 residues. V was pared by 0 bases and J by 4 bases, with 3 bases of the junction left unmatched. Germline V gives CDR1 DFQATT, CDR2 SNEGSKA (reference sequence).

This clonotype was picked up many times. The chain uses TRBV6-2 or TRBV6-3 and TRBJ2-1, with D possibly called TRBD1 or TRBD2 (5 bases each). Between the trimmed V and J ends, which lost 4 bases and 9 bases, there was a span of 16 bases. CDR1 is MNHEY, CDR2 SVGEGT, per germline. The CDR3 extends over 14 amino acids. The CDR3 region is CASSLSGRGSEQFF. The CDR3 region has the DNA TGTGCCAGCAGTTTGTCGGGGCGAGGGAGTGAGCAGTTCTTC.

With respect to this clonotype: Being one base from a much bigger clone, this may be a read error. The J gene is TRBJ1-1, the V gene TRBV28; D unresolved. The germline V and J ends were trimmed by 9 bases and 0 bases, with 5 bases remaining between them. Germline CDR1 MDHEN, CDR2 SYDVKM. This CDR3 has 11 residues. CDR3 coding DNA: TGTGCCAGTCATATGAACACTGAAGCTTTCTTT. It is translated as CASHMNTEAFF.

With regard to this clonotype: The junction departs from germline at one end; a sequencing error may be responsible. The chain links TRBV28 to TRBJ1-5; D is possibly TRBD1 (6 bases). The length of the CDR3 is 15 residues. Germline lookup yields CDR1 MDHEN and CDR2 SYDVKM. The CDR3 region is CAGSTGGGIDQPQHF. In DNA, the CDR3 is TGTGCCGGCAGTACCGGAGGGGGTATTGATCAGCCCCAGCATTTT.

The table lists this clonotype with many counts. This chain uses TRBV12-3 or TRBV12-4 with TRBJ1-5; possible D gene TRBD1, 5 bases. With 7 bases removed from V and 3 bases from J, the gap between germline ends came to 19 bases. The CDR3 has 16 amino acids. The CDR3 DNA reads TGTGCCAGCACCCGAGGGACCGGAGTCCTCAATCAGCCCCAGCATTTT. Its translation: CASTRGTGVLNQPQHF.

This clonotype has a count of ten or more. This chain uses TRBV12-3 or TRBV12-4 with TRBJ2-7, with 12 bases matching TRBD2. The CDR3 extends over 18 amino acids. Trimming at V came to 3 bases and at J to 1 base, leaving 10 bases not matched to a gene. The CDR3 is CASSFGLAGTSHSYEQYF. DNA of the CDR3: TGTGCCAGCAGTTTCGGACTAGCGGGAACTTCGCATTCCTACGAGCAGTACTTC.

There are a few counts of this clonotype. This sequence joins TRBV19 and TRBJ2-6; possibly TRBD2 for D (5 bases). V gave up 10 bases and J gave up 0 bases, with 13 bases separating them. The CDR3 has 15 residues. Germline assignment: CDR1 LNHDA and CDR2 SQIVND (reference sequence). CDR3 sequence (DNA): TGTGCCACCACTAGACTGGGCTCTGGGGCCAACGTCCTGACTTTC. Translation gives CATTRLGSGANVLTF.

The table lists this clonotype with many counts. This sequence joins TRBV12-3 or TRBV12-4 and TRBJ2-6; perhaps TRBD2 as D (5 bases). Trimming removed 5 bases at V and 2 bases at J, with 7 bases between. The CDR3 is 14 residues long. Here the CDR3 reads CASSPRAGANVLTF. The CDR3, as DNA: TGTGCCAGCAGTCCGAGGGCTGGGGCCAACGTCCTGACTTTC.

This clonotype was observed at least ten times. The CDR3 is CASSFAGGAAYEQYF. CDR3 bases: TGTGCCAGCAGTTTCGCTGGAGGGGCTGCTTACGAGCAGTACTTC. V and J are TRBV28 and TRBJ2-7; TRBD2 might be the D (6 bases). CDR3 length: 15 residues. V gave up 3 bases and J gave up 4 bases, with 16 bases separating them. The germline V gene encodes CDR1 MDHEN and CDR2 SYDVKM.